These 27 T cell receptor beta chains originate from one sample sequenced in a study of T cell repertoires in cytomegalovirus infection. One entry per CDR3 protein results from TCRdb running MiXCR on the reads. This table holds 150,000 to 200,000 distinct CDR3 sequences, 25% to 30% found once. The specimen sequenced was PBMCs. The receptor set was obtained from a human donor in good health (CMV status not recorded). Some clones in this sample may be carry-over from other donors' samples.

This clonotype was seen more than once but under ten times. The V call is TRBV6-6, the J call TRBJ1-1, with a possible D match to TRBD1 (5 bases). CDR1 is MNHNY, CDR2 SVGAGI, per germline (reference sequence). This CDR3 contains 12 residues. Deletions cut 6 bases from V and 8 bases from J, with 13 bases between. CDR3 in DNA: TGTGCCAGCAGCCATGGGACGGAAGAAGCTTTCTTT. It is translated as CASSHGTEEAFF.

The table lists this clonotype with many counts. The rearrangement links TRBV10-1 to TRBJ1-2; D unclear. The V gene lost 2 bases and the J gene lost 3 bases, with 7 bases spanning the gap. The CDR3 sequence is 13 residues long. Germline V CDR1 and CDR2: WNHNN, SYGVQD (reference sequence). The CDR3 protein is CASSEQRYYGYTF. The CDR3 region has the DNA TGCGCCAGCAGTGAGCAACGGTACTATGGCTACACCTTC.

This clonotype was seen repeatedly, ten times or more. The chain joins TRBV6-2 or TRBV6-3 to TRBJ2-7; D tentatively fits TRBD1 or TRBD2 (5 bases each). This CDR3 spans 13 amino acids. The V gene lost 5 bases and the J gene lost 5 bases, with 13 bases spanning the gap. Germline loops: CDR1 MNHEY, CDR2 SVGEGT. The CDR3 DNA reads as TGTGCCAGCAGTCACCGGGACCCTAACGAGCAGTACTTC. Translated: CASSHRDPNEQYF.

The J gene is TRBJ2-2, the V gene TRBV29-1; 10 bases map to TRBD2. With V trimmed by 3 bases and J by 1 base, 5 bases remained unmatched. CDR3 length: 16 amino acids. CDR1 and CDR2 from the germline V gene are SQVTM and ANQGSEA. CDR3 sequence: CSVDGIAGGNTGELFF. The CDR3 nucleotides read TGCAGCGTTGACGGCATAGCGGGGGGGAACACCGGGGAGCTGTTTTTT.

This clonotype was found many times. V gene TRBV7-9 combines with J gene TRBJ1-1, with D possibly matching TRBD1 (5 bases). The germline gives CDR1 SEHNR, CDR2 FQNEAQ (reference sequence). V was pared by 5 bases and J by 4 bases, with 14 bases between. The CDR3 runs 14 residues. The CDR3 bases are TGTGCCAGCAGCCCCCCGGGGGTGGTCACTGAAGCTTTCTTT. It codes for CASSPPGVVTEAFF.

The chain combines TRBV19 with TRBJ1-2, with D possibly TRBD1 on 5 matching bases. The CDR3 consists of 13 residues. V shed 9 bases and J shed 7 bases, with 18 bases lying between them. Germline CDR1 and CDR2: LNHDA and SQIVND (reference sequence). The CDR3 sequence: CASAAQGWAGYTF. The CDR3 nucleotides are TGTGCCAGCGCGGCCCAGGGCTGGGCTGGCTACACCTTC. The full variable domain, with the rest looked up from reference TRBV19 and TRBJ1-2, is DGGITQSPKYLFRKEGQNVTLSCEQNLNHDAMYWYRQDPGQGLRLIYYSQIVNDFQKGDIAEGYSVSREKKESFPLTVTSAQKNPTAFYLCASAAQGWAGYTFGSGTRLTVV.

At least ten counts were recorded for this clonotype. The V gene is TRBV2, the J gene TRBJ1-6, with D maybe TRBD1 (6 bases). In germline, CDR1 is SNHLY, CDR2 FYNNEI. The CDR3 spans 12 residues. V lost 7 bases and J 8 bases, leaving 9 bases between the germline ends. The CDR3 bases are TGTGCCAGCACAAGGGGGGATTCACCCCTCCACTTT. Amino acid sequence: CASTRGDSPLHF.

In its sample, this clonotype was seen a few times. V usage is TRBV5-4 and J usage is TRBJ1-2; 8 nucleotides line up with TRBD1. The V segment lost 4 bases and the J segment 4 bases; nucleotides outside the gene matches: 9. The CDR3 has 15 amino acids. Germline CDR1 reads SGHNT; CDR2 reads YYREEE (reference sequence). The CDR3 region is CASSTWTGILYGYTF. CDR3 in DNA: TGTGCCAGCAGCACGTGGACAGGGATCCTCTATGGCTACACCTTC.

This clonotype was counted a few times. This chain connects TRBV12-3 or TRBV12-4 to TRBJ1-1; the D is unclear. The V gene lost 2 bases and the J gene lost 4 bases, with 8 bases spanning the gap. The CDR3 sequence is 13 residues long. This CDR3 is CASSLLEGTEAFF. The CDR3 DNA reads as TGTGCCAGCAGTTTATTGGAAGGCACTGAAGCTTTCTTT.

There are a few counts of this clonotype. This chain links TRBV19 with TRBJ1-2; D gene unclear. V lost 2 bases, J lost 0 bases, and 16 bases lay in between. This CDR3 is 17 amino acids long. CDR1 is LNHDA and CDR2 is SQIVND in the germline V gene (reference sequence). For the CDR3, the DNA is TGTGCCAGTAGTATAACCCTTGGGCGGAGAGCTAACTATGGCTACACCTTC. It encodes CASSITLGRRANYGYTF.

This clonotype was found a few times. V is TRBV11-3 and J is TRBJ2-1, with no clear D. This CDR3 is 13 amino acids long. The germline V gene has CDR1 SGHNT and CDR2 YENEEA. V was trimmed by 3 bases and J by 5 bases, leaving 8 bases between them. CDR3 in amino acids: CASSFIADNEQFF. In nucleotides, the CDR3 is TGTGCCAGCAGCTTCATAGCCGACAATGAGCAGTTCTTC.

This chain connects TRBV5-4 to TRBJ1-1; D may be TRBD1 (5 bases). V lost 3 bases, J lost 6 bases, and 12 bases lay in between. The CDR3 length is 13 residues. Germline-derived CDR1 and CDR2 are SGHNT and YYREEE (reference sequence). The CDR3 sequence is CASSSAGTAEAFF. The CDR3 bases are TGTGCCAGCAGCTCTGCCGGGACCGCTGAAGCTTTCTTT.

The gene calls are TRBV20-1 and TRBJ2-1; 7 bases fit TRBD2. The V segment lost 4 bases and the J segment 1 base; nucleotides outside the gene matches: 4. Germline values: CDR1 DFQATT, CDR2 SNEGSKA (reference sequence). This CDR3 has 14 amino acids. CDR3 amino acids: CSAIGGDSYNEQFF. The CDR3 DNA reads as TGCAGTGCTATTGGGGGGGATTCCTACAATGAGCAGTTCTTC.

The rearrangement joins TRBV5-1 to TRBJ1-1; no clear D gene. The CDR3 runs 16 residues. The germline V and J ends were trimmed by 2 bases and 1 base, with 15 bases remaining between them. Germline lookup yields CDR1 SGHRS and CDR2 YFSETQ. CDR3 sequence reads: CASSLAWSKSNTEAFF. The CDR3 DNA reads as TGCGCCAGCAGCTTAGCCTGGAGCAAATCGAACACTGAAGCTTTCTTT. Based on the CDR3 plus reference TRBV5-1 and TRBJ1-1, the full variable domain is KAGVTQTPRYLIKTRGQQVTLSCSPISGHRSVSWYQQTPGQGLQFLFEYFSETQRNKGNFPGRFSGRQFSNSRSEMNVSTLELGDSALYLCASSLAWSKSNTEAFFGQGTRLTVV.

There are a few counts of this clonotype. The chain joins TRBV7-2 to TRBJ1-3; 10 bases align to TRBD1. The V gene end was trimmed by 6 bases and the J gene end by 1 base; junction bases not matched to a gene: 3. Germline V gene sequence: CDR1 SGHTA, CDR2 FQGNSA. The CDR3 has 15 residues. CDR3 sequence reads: CASSRDRGSGNTIYF. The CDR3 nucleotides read TGTGCCAGCAGTAGGGACAGGGGATCTGGAAACACCATATATTTT. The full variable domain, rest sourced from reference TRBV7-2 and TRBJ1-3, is GAGVSQSPSNKVTEKGKDVELRCDPISGHTALYWYRQSLGQGLEFLIYFQGNSAPDKSGLPSDRFSAERTGGSVSTLTIQRTQQEDSAVYLCASSRDRGSGNTIYFGEGSWLTVV.

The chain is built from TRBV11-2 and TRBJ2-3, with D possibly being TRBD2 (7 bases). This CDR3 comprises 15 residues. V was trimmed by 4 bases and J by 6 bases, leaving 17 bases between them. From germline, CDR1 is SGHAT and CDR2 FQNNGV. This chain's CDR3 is CASSSKGGGLDTQYF. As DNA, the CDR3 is TGTGCCAGCAGCTCCAAGGGGGGGGGCTTGGATACGCAGTATTTT.

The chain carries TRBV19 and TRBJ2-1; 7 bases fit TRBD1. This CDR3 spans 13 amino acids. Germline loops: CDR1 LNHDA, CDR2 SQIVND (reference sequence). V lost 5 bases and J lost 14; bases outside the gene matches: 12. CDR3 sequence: CASSPPGDDREFF. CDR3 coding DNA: TGTGCCAGTAGTCCACCCGGAGACGACAGGGAGTTCTTC.

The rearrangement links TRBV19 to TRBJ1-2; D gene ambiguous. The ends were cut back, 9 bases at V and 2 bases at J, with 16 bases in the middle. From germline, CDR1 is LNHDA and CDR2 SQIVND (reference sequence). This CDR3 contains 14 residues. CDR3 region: CASLDGTLNYGYTF. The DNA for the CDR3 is TGTGCCAGCCTCGATGGTACCTTGAACTATGGCTACACCTTC.

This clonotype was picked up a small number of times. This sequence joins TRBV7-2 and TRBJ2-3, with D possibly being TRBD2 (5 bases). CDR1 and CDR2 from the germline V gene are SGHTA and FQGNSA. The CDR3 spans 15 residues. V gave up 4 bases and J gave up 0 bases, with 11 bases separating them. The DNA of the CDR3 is TGTGCCAGCAGCTCAGACTACCCGAGCACAGATACGCAGTATTTT. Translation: CASSSDYPSTDTQYF.

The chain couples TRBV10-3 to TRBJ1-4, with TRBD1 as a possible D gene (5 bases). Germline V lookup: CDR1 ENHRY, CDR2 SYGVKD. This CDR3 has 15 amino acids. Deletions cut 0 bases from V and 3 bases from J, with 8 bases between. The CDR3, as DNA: TGTGCCATCAGTGAGTCTGGGGGATCTAATGAAAAACTGTTTTTT. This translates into CAISESGGSNEKLFF.

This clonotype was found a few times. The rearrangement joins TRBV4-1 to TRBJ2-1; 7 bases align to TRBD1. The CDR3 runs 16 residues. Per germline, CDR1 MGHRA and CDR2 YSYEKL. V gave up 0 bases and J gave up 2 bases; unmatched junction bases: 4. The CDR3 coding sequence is TGCGCCAGCAGCCAAGACCCGACAGGGACCTACAATGAGCAGTTCTTC. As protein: CASSQDPTGTYNEQFF.

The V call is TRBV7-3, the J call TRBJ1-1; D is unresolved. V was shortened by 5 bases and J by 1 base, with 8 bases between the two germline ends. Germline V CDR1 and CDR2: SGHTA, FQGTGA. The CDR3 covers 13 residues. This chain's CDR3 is CASSQNRNTEAFF. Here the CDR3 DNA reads TGTGCCAGCAGCCAAAATCGGAACACTGAAGCTTTCTTT. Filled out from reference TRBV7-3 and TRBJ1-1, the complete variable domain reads GAGVSQTPSNKVTEKGKYVELRCDPISGHTALYWYRQSLGQGPEFLIYFQGTGAADDSGLPNDRFFAVRPEGSVSTLKIQRTERGDSAVYLCASSQNRNTEAFFGQGTRLTVV.

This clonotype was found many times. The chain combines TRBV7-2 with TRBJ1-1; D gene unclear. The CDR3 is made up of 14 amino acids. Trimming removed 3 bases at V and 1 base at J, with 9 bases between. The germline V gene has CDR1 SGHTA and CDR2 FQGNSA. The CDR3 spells CASSFLTENTEAFF. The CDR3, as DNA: TGTGCCAGCAGCTTCCTGACGGAGAACACTGAAGCTTTCTTT.

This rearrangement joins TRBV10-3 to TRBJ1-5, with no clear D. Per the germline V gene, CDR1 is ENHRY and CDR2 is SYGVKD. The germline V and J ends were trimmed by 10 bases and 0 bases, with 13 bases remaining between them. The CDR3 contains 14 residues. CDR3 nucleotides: TGTGCCACCAATCGAGATAATAGCAATCAGCCCCAGCATTTT. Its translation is CATNRDNSNQPQHF.

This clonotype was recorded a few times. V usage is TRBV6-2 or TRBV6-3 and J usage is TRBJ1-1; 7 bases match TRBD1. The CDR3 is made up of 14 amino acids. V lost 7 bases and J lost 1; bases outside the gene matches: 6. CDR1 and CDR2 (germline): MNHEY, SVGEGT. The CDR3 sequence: CASKGTDGNTEAFF. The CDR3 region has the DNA TGTGCCAGCAAGGGGACAGACGGGAACACTGAAGCTTTCTTT.

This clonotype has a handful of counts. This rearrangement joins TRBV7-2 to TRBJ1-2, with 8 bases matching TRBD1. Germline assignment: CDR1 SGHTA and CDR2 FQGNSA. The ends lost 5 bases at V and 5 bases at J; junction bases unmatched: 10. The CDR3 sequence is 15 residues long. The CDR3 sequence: CASSPSTGEYYGYTF. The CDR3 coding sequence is TGTGCCAGCAGCCCCTCGACAGGGGAGTATTATGGCTACACCTTC.

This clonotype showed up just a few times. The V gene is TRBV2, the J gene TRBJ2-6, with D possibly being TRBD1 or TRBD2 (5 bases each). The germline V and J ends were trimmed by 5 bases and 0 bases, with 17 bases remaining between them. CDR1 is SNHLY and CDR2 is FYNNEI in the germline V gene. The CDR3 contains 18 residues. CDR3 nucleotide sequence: TGTGCCAGCAGTACCCTGGGGGACGGCAGCTCTGGGGCCAACGTCCTGACTTTC. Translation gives CASSTLGDGSSGANVLTF.